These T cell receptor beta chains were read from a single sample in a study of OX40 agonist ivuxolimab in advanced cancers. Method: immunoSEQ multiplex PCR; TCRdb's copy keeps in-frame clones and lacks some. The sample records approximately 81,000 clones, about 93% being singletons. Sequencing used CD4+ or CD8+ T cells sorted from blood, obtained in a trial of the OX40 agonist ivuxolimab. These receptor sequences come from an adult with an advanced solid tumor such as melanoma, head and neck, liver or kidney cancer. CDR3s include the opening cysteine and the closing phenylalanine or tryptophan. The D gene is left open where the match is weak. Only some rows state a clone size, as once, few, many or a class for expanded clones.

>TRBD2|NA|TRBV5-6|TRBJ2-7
TGTGCCAGCAGCTTGGCCCTAGCGGGAGTTTTCTACGAGCAGTACTTC
CASSLALAGVFYEQYF
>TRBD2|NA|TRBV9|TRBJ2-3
TGTGCCAGCAGCGGCGGGAGGGATCCAGATACGCAGTATTTT
CASSGGRDPDTQYF
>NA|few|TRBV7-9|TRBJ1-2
TGTGCCAGCAGCTTTACCGCGCACGATGGCTACACCTTC
CASSFTAHDGYTF
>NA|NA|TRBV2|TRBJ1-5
TGTGCCAGCGGGGCCAGGGGAGGGGGAGCTCAGCCCCAGCATTTT
CASGARGGGAQPQHF
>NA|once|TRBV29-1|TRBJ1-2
TGCAGCGTTGAGGAGAACTACTATGGCTACACCTTC
CSVEENYYGYTF
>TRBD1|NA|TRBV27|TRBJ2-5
TGTGCCAGCAGTCCCGGGACAGGGATTCAAGAGACCCAGTACTTC
CASSPGTGIQETQYF
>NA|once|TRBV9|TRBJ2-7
TGTGCCAGCAGCCCCTCCGGGATCTCCAACGAGCAGTACTTC
CASSPSGISNEQYF
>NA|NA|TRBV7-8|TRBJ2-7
TGTGCCAGCAGCCAGACCTCCTACGAGCAGTACTTC
CASSQTSYEQYF
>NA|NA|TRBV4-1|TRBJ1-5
TGCGCCAGCAGCCAAGAGTTTGGAGGGGTTGTAGAGCCCCAGCATTTT
CASSQEFGGVVEPQHF
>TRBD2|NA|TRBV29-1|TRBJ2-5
TGCAGCGTATCAGGGCGGGAGGGCCACTCGGGTAATTTTGAGACCCAGTACTTC
CSVSGREGHSGNFETQYF
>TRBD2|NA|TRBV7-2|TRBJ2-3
TGTGCCAGCAGCTTCTCGTCAGTTCGGCTAGCGGGGGGTGCAGATACGCAGTATTTT
CASSFSSVRLAGGADTQYF
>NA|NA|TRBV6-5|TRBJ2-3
TGTGCCAGCAGTCTTCTAGCCAGCACAGATACGCAGTATTTT
CASSLLASTDTQYF
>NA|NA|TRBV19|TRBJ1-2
TGTGCCAGTAGTGTAGCTCCTGGGTATGGCTACACCTTC
CASSVAPGYGYTF
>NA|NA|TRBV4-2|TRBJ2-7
TGTGCCAGCAGCCAAGATCACGGGGGAACCCGCTTAGGAACCTACGAGCAGTACTTC
CASSQDHGGTRLGTYEQYF
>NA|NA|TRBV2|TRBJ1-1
TGTGCCAGCAGTGAAACCCAGGACGAAGCTTTCTTT
CASSETQDEAFF
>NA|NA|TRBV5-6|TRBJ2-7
TGTGCCAGCAGCCACACGGGAGCCCAATACGAGCAGTACTTC
CASSHTGAQYEQYF
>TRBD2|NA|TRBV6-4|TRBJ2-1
TGTGCCAGCTGCAGGACTAGCGGAGCAGTGCTGGGGGACAATGAGCAGTTCTTC
CASCRTSGAVLGDNEQFF